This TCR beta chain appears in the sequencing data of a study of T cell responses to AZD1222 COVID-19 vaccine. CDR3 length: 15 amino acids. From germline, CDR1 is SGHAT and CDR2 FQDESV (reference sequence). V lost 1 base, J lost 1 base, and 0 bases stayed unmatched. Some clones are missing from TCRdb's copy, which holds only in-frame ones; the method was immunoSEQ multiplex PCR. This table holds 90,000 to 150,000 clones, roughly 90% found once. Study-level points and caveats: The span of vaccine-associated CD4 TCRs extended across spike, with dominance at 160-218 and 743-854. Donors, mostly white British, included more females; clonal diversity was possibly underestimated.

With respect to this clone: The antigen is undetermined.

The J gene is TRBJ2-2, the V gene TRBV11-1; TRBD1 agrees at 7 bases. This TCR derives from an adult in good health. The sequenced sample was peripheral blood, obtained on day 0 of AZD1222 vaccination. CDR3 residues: CASSLGTGNTGELFF. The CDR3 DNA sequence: TGTGCCAGCAGCTTAGGGACAGGGAACACCGGGGAGCTGTTTTTT.